This TCR beta chain emerged from a study of T cell responses to AZD1222 COVID-19 vaccine. General study points: The sample set comprised mostly white British donors with more females, and clonal diversity was possibly underestimated. Researchers took repertoire samples only after the peak T cell response had come.

TCRdb keeps only in-frame clones here, not all; method: immunoSEQ multiplex PCR. The data show some 120,000 clones, around 86% seen once. Germline CDR1 is SGHRS and CDR2 is YFSETQ. This CDR3 is built from 14 residues. V was pared by 4 bases and J by 2 bases, with 5 bases of the junction left unmatched. About this clone: Its cognate antigen is unknown.

The sequencing here drew on peripheral blood, taken on day 0 of AZD1222 vaccination. The chain recombines TRBV5-1 with TRBJ1-1; 7 nucleotides align to TRBD1. The origin of this receptor is an adult in good health. CDR3 coding DNA: TGCGCCAGCAGCGGGACAGCTTCCAACACTGAAGCTTTCTTT. Encoded protein: CASSGTASNTEAFF.